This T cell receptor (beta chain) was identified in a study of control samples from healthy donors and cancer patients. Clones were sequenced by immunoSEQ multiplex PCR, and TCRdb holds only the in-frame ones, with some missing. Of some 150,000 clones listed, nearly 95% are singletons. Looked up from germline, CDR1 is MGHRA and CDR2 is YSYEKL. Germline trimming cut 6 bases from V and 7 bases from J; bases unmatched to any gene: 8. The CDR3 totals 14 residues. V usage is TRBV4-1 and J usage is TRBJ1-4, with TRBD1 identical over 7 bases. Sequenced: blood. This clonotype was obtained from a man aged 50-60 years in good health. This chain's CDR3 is CASRDDRAGEKLFF. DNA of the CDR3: TGCGCCAGCAGGGACGACAGGGCGGGTGAAAAACTGTTTTTT.